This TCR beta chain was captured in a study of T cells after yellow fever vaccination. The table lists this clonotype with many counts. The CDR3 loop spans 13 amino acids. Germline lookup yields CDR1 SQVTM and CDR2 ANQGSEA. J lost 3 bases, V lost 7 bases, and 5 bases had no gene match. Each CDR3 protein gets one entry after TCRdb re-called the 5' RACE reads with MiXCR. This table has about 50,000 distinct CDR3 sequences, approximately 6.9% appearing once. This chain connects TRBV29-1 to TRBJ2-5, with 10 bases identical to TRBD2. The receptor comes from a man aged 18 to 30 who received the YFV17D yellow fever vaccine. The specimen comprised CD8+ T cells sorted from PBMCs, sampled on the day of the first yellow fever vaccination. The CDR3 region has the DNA TGCAGCGCCTCCCTAGCGGGGGAAGAGACCCAGTACTTC. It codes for CSASLAGEETQYF.